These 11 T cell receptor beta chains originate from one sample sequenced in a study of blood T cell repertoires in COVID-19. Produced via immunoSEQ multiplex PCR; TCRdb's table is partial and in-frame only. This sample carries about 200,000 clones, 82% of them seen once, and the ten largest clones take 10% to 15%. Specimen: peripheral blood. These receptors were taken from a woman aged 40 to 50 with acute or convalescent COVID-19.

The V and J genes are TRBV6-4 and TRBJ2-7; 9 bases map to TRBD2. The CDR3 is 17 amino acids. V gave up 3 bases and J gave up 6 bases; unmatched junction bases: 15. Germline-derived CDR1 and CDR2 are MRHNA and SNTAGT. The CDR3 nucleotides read TGTGCCAGCAGTGAGCCAGTGGGGTGCGGGAGGGCCGGCGAGCAGTACTTC. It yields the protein CASSEPVGCGRAGEQYF.

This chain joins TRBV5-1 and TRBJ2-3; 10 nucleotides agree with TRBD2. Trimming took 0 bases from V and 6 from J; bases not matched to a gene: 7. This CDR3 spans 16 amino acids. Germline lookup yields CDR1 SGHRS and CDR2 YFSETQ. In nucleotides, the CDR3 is TGCGCCAGCAGCTTGGCCACTAGCGGGACCACGGATACGCAGTATTTT. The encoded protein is CASSLATSGTTDTQYF.

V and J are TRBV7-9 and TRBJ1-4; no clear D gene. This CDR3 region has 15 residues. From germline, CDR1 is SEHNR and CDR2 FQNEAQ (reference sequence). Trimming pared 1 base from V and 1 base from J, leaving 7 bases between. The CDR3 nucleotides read TGTGCCAGCAGCTTAGACTCGATAACTAATGAAAAACTGTTTTTT. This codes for CASSLDSITNEKLFF.

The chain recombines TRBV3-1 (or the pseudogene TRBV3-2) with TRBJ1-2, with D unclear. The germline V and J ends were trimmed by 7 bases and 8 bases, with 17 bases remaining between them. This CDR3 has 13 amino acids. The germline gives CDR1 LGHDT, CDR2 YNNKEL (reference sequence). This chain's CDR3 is CASTLSGSSGYTF. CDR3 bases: TGTGCCAGCACTTTGTCCGGGAGCTCGGGCTACACCTTC.

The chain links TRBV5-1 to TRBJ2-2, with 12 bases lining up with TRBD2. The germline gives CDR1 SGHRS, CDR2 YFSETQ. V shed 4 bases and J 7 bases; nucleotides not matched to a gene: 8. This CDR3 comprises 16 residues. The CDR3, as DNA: TGCGCCAGCAGCAGCCTAGCGGGAGGGCAGGACGGGGAGCTGTTTTTT. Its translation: CASSSLAGGQDGELFF. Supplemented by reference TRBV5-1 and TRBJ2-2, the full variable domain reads KAGVTQTPRYLIKTRGQQVTLSCSPISGHRSVSWYQQTPGQGLQFLFEYFSETQRNKGNFPGRFSGRQFSNSRSEMNVSTLELGDSALYLCASSSLAGGQDGELFFGEGSRLTVL.

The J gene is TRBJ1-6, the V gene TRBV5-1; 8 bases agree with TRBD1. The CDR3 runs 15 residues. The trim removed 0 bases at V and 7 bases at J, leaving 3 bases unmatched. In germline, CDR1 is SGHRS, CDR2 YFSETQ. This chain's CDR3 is CASSLDRGRNSPLHF. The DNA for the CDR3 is TGCGCCAGCAGCTTGGACAGGGGGAGGAATTCACCCCTCCACTTT.

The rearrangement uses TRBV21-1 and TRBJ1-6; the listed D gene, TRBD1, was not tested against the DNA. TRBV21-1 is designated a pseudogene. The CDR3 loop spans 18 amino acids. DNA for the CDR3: TGTGCCAGCAGCAAAGGTGGAGACAGCCTCTCCTATAATTCACCCCTCCACTTT. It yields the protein CASSKGGDSLSYNSPLHF.

CDR3 bases: TGTGCCAGCAGTTTATCTGGAGGCAGCGGCAATGAGCAGTTCTTC. As protein: CASSLSGGSGNEQFF. The rearrangement uses TRBV27 and TRBJ2-1, with D possibly TRBD2 on 5 matching bases. Trimming removed 0 bases from V and 6 bases from J, with 12 bases in between. Germline assignment: CDR1 MNHEY and CDR2 SMNVEV (reference sequence). The CDR3 loop spans 15 amino acids.

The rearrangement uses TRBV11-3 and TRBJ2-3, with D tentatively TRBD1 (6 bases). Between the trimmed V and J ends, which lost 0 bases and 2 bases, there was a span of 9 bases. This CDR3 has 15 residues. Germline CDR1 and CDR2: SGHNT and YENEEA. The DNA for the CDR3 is TGTGCCAGCAGCTTAGATGGACAGTTCACAGATACGCAGTATTTT. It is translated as CASSLDGQFTDTQYF.

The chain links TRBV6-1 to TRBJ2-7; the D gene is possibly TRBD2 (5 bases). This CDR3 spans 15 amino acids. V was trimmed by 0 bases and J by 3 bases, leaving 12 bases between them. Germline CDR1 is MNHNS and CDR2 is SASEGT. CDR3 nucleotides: TGTGCCAGCAGTGAAGCGATTAGCGTCGTCTACGAGCAGTACTTC. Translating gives CASSEAISVVYEQYF.

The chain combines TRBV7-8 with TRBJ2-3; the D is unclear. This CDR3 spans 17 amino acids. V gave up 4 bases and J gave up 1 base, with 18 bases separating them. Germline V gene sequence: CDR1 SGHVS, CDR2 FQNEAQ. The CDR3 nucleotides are TGTGCCAGCAGCTCCGCATGGTCGGAGCGAGGCACAGATACGCAGTATTTT. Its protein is CASSSAWSERGTDTQYF.